The 9 T cell receptor beta chains below were found in one sample sequenced in a study of beta chain features in type 1 diabetes. Expressed TCRB transcripts were sequenced, since all the RNA that had been isolated was reverse transcribed. The repertoire was sequenced with immunoSEQ multiplex PCR; TCRdb's copy has only in-frame clones and lacks some. The table has 390,000 or so clones, around 14% seen once. The specimen sequenced was naive CD4+ T cells from blood. The receptors were sampled from a man aged 30 to 45 in good health.

V gene TRBV9 combines with J gene TRBJ2-3; perhaps D is TRBD1 or TRBD2 (6 bases each). Trimming removed 0 bases at V and 0 bases at J, with 11 bases between. The CDR3 spans 16 residues. The germline V gene encodes CDR1 SGDLS and CDR2 YYNGEE. In DNA form, the CDR3 reads TGTGCCAGCAGCGTAGCCCTAGGGGGGAGCACAGATACGCAGTATTTT. It codes for CASSVALGGSTDTQYF.

The V call is TRBV20-1, the J call TRBJ2-7, with no clear D. Germline V lookup: CDR1 DFQATT, CDR2 SNEGSKA (reference sequence). Deletions cut 6 bases from V and 2 bases from J, with 8 bases between. The CDR3 is 11 residues long. This chain's CDR3 is CSAHRTYEQYF. The CDR3 nucleotides read TGCAGTGCCCACCGTACCTACGAGCAGTACTTC.

This chain connects TRBV2 to TRBJ1-4; D gene unclear. Germline V gene lookup returns CDR1 SNHLY and CDR2 FYNNEI. The CDR3 runs to 15 residues. V gave up 6 bases and J gave up 3 bases, with 14 bases separating them. This chain's CDR3 is CASRRRVGANEKLFF. CDR3 nucleotides: TGTGCCAGCAGAAGACGGGTTGGCGCTAATGAAAAACTGTTTTTT.

The J gene is TRBJ2-1, the V gene TRBV2; D ambiguous. CDR1 is SNHLY and CDR2 is FYNNEI in the germline V gene. This CDR3 comprises 13 residues. Trimming pared 5 bases from V and 7 bases from J, leaving 12 bases between. CDR3 residues: CASSPYVGNEQFF. DNA for the CDR3: TGTGCCAGCAGTCCCTACGTAGGGAATGAGCAGTTCTTC.

This clone came up a few times. The chain has TRBV4-3 and TRBJ2-5; 13 positions match TRBD2. CDR1 and CDR2 (germline): LGHNA, YSLEER. The J segment lost 1 base and the V segment lost 4 bases, leaving 3 bases of the junction unmatched. The CDR3 has 16 residues. CDR3 in DNA: TGCGCCAGCAGCCCGGGACTAGCGGGAATCCAAGAGACCCAGTACTTC. Protein: CASSPGLAGIQETQYF.

The rearrangement joins TRBV7-2 to TRBJ1-1; no definite D call. Germline V lookup: CDR1 SGHTA, CDR2 FQGNSA. This CDR3 spans 14 amino acids. V gave up 4 bases and J gave up 4 bases, with 13 bases separating them. This CDR3 reads CASSSLGGSTEAFF. CDR3 nucleotide sequence: TGTGCCAGCAGCTCGTTAGGAGGGAGCACTGAAGCTTTCTTT.

In this sample, this clone turned up a few times. The J gene is TRBJ1-1, the V gene TRBV4-1; a weak D match, TRBD1 (5 bases). This CDR3 is built from 16 residues. V lost 1 base to trimming and J lost 5 bases, with 17 bases between them. Germline values: CDR1 MGHRA, CDR2 YSYEKL. In DNA, the CDR3 is TGCGCCAGCAGCCAAGTCCCAGGGTACGGAGTAACTGAAGCTTTCTTT. This encodes CASSQVPGYGVTEAFF.

The CDR3 DNA sequence: TGTGCCAGTAGTATGCTCCACAATGAGCAGTTCTTC. Protein product: CASSMLHNEQFF. The rearrangement links TRBV19 to TRBJ2-1; D not resolved. V was cut by 3 bases and J by 5 bases, with 5 bases left in between. The V gene's germline CDR1 is LNHDA and CDR2 SQIVND (reference sequence). This CDR3 comprises 12 residues.

This clone was picked up a small number of times. The chain links TRBV7-2 to TRBJ2-7, with 11 bases lining up with TRBD2. This CDR3 spans 17 amino acids. With 3 bases clipped from V and 2 bases from J, the junction kept 9 bases outside the gene matches. Germline CDR1 is SGHTA and CDR2 is FQGNSA. As DNA, the CDR3 is TGTGCCAGCAGCTTGCAGGCCGGACTAGCGGGTGCCTACGAGCAGTACTTC. Translated, it gives CASSLQAGLAGAYEQYF.